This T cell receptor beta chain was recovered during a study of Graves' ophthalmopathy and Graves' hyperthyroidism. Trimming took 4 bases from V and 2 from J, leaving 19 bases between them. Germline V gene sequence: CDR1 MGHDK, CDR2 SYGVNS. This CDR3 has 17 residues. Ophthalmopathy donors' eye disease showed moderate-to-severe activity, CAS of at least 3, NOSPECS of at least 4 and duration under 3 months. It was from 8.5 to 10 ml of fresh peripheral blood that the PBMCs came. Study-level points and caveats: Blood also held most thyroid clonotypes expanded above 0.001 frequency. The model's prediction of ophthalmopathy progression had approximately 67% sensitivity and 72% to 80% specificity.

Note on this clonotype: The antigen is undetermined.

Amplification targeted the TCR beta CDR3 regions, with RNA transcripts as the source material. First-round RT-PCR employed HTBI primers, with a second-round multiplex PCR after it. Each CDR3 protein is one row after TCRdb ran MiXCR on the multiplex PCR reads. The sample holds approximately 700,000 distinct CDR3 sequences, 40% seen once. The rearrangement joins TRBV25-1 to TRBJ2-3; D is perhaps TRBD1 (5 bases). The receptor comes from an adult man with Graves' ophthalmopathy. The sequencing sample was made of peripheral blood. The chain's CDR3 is CASSGLQGSGVTDTQYF. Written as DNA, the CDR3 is TGTGCCAGCAGTGGGCTCCAGGGAAGTGGGGTCACAGATACGCAGTATTTT.